What follows are 11 T cell receptor beta chains derived from one specimen sequenced in a study of T cell repertoires in cytomegalovirus infection. TCRdb used MiXCR to reprocess the reads, holding one entry per CDR3 protein. This table holds around 300,000 distinct CDR3 sequences, roughly a quarter found once. The sequenced sample was PBMCs. These receptors originate from a human donor in good health (CMV status not recorded). Some clones in this sample may be carry-over from other donors' samples.

V usage is TRBV7-2 and J usage is TRBJ1-4; weak D call: TRBD1 (5 bases). Deletions cut 5 bases from V and 0 bases from J, with 13 bases between. The CDR3 runs to 16 residues. Germline assignment: CDR1 SGHTA and CDR2 FQGNSA. CDR3 protein: CASSPRGGATNEKLFF. CDR3 coding DNA: TGTGCCAGCAGCCCCCGTGGAGGGGCAACTAATGAAAAACTGTTTTTT.

This chain joins TRBV7-2 and TRBJ1-2; D is undetermined. The CDR3 consists of 15 residues. Germline V gives CDR1 SGHTA, CDR2 FQGNSA. V was shortened by 2 bases and J by 7 bases, with 17 bases between the two germline ends. The CDR3 loop is CASSLRMGWESGYTF. CDR3 sequence (DNA): TGTGCCAGCAGCTTAAGGATGGGGTGGGAGTCTGGCTACACCTTC. The full variable domain, in which reference TRBV7-2 and TRBJ1-2 provide the parts outside the CDR3, is GAGVSQSPSNKVTEKGKDVELRCDPISGHTALYWYRQSLGQGLEFLIYFQGNSAPDKSGLPSDRFSAERTGGSVSTLTIQRTQQEDSAVYLCASSLRMGWESGYTFGSGTRLTVV.

The chain carries TRBV19 and TRBJ2-2; D may be TRBD1 or TRBD2 (5 bases each). The V gene lost 11 bases and the J gene lost 5 bases, with 12 bases spanning the gap. Germline V CDR1 and CDR2: LNHDA, SQIVND (reference sequence). This CDR3 comprises 12 residues. CDR3 in amino acids: CAGQRGTGELFF. In DNA form, the CDR3 reads TGTGCCGGCCAGAGGGGTACCGGGGAGCTGTTTTTT. Full variable domain (remainder filled in from reference TRBV19 and TRBJ2-2): DGGITQSPKYLFRKEGQNVTLSCEQNLNHDAMYWYRQDPGQGLRLIYYSQIVNDFQKGDIAEGYSVSREKKESFPLTVTSAQKNPTAFYLCAGQRGTGELFFGEGSRLTVL.

This clonotype occurred many times. The CDR3 DNA reads as TGTGCCAGCAGCAATCGACAGACTAGCACAGATACGCAGTATTTT. This encodes CASSNRQTSTDTQYF. The chain couples TRBV7-2 to TRBJ2-3, with D perhaps matching TRBD1 (5 bases). CDR3 size: 15 residues. V was trimmed by 5 bases and J by 0 bases, leaving 12 bases between them. The germline CDR1 and CDR2 sequences are SGHTA and FQGNSA.

This clonotype was detected ten times or more. The chain employs TRBV7-2 and TRBJ2-7; D possibly corresponds to TRBD1 (6 bases). The CDR3 length is 14 residues. Trimming removed 2 bases at V and 6 bases at J, with 14 bases between. Looked up from germline, CDR1 is SGHTA and CDR2 is FQGNSA. CDR3 DNA: TGTGCCAGCAGCTTATCCAGACAGGCGAGCGAGCAGTACGTC. Protein: CASSLSRQASEQYV.

The table lists this clonotype with a few counts. The chain carries TRBV18 and TRBJ1-5, with 9 bases fitting TRBD1. The J segment lost 5 bases and the V segment lost 1 base, leaving 9 bases of the junction unmatched. Germline V gives CDR1 KGHSH, CDR2 LQKENI. CDR3 length equals 17 residues. DNA of the CDR3: TGTGCCAGCTCACCACTGGCCACAGGGGGCGGGGATCAGCCCCAGCATTTT. This sequence encodes CASSPLATGGGDQPQHF.

The chain couples TRBV7-2 to TRBJ2-2, with TRBD2 matching 9 bases. The V gene end was trimmed by 7 bases and the J gene end by 5 bases; junction bases not matched to a gene: 8. Germline lookup yields CDR1 SGHTA and CDR2 FQGNSA. This CDR3 spans 15 amino acids. The CDR3 here is CASTLLAGATGELFF. The DNA for the CDR3 is TGTGCCAGCACCCTCTTAGCGGGAGCAACCGGGGAGCTGTTTTTT.

This clonotype was seen ten or more times. The chain couples TRBV10-3 to TRBJ2-5, with D unresolved. Germline CDR1 reads ENHRY; CDR2 reads SYGVKD. V was shortened by 4 bases and J by 0 bases, with 3 bases between the two germline ends. This CDR3 contains 12 residues. The CDR3, as DNA: TGTGCCATCAGTGGGAACCAAGAGACCCAGTACTTC. This codes for CAISGNQETQYF.

The chain recombines TRBV15 with TRBJ2-6; a weak D match, TRBD1 (6 bases). Trimming removed 8 bases from V and 0 bases from J, with 8 bases in between. CDR1 and CDR2 from the germline V gene are LNHNV and YYDKDF (reference sequence). CDR3 size: 14 residues. CDR3 amino acids: CATEDSSGANVLTF. The CDR3 coding sequence is TGTGCCACCGAGGACAGCTCTGGGGCCAACGTCCTGACTTTC.

This chain uses TRBV28 with TRBJ2-7; 9 nucleotides line up with TRBD1. The CDR3 is made up of 15 amino acids. Losses at the gene ends were 5 bases for V and 3 bases for J; bases not matched to a gene: 8. The germline CDR1 and CDR2 sequences are MDHEN and SYDVKM. The CDR3 spells CASSETGGAHYEQYF. The CDR3 DNA follows: TGTGCCAGCAGTGAAACAGGGGGCGCACACTACGAGCAGTACTTC.

This clonotype came up many times. This chain links TRBV7-8 with TRBJ1-5; no reliable D call. The CDR3 contains 17 residues. V was clipped by 0 bases and J by 3 bases, with 15 bases between them. Germline V CDR1 and CDR2: SGHVS, FQNEAQ. CDR3 nucleotide sequence: TGTGCCAGCAGCTTAGCCCGGTCGGTAGGAGTCAATCAGCCCCAGCATTTT. It yields the protein CASSLARSVGVNQPQHF.